A selection of T cell receptor beta chains follows, all from one sample in a study of cytomegalovirus exposure and HLA in healthy donors. Profiled with immunoSEQ multiplex PCR; TCRdb holds only in-frame clones, not every one. The sample includes more than 95,000 clones, more than 65% seen only once; the top ten take roughly 3.2%. Material for sequencing was PBMCs. All receptors derive from a man younger than 40 in good health and CMV-seronegative. The CDR3 runs from the conserved cysteine through the conserved F or W. The order of the fields is D gene, J gene, V gene, clone size, CDR3 protein, CDR3 DNA. The D gene is left open where the match is weak. The size field is filled for only some rows; it gives once, few, many or a size class.

- | TRBJ1-5 | TRBV7-9 | - | CASSLDRLGEPQHF | TGTGCCAGCAGCTTAGACCGACTGGGTGAGCCCCAGCATTTT
- | TRBJ1-6 | TRBV28 | - | CASSAQRVRRESPLHF | TGTGCCAGCAGCGCCCAGCGGGTTCGGAGAGAGTCACCCCTCCACTTT
- | TRBJ2-7 | TRBV10-3 | - | CAISDPGIHLPHEQYF | TGTGCCATCAGTGATCCCGGGATCCACCTTCCCCACGAGCAGTACTTC
- | TRBJ2-3 | TRBV25-1 | - | CASSEFGGTSTDTQYF | TGTGCCAGCAGTGAATTTGGGGGGACTAGCACAGATACGCAGTATTTT
TRBD2 | TRBJ2-5 | TRBV7-7 | - | CASSLGGRAEETQYF | TGTGCTAGCAGCTTAGGAGGGAGGGCCGAAGAGACCCAGTACTTC
TRBD2 | TRBJ2-6 | TRBV7-2 | - | CASSQWGLAGAGANVLTF | TGTGCCAGCAGCCAGTGGGGACTAGCGGGAGCTGGGGCCAACGTCCTGACTTTC
- | TRBJ1-4 | TRBV7-2 | - | CASSRRGDEKLFF | TGTGCCAGCAGCCGTCGGGGGGACGAAAAACTGTTTTTT
- | TRBJ2-1 | TRBV9 | - | CASSLLTSRNEQFF | TGTGCCAGCAGCCTCCTAACTAGCCGCAATGAGCAGTTCTTC
TRBD2 | TRBJ2-2 | TRBV28 | - | CATGLAESTNTGELFF | TGTGCCACCGGACTAGCAGAATCTACGAACACCGGGGAGCTGTTTTTT
- | TRBJ2-4 | TRBV14 | - | CASSQGSNIQYF | TGTGCCAGCAGCCAAGGTTCGAACATTCAGTACTTC
TRBD1 | TRBJ1-2 | TRBV28 | - | CASTSGSWLHSLQQGSYGYTF | TGTGCCAGCACGTCGGGATCATGGTTACATAGTTTACAACAGGGGTCGTATGGCTACACCTTC
- | TRBJ2-7 | TRBV7-2 | - | CASSLVHGQYLHEQYF | TGTGCCAGCAGCTTAGTTCATGGGCAGTATCTCCACGAGCAGTACTTC
- | TRBJ2-3 | TRBV15 | few | CATSRVRGSDTQYF | TGTGCCACCAGCAGAGTAAGGGGGTCGGATACGCAGTATTTT
- | TRBJ1-2 | TRBV19 | - | CASTLGDFQGEYGYTF | TGTGCCAGTACCCTAGGGGACTTCCAAGGGGAGTATGGCTACACCTTC
- | TRBJ1-1 | TRBV11-3 | - | CASSYGAGGTEAFF | TGTGCCAGCAGCTACGGAGCGGGTGGAACTGAAGCTTTCTTT
TRBD2 | TRBJ2-1 | TRBV9 | - | CASSVTSGSGSYNEQFF | TGTGCCAGCAGCGTGACTAGCGGGAGTGGGTCATACAATGAGCAGTTCTTC
- | TRBJ1-2 | TRBV27 | - | CASSRTGTQSNYGYTF | TGTGCCAGCAGTCGAACCGGGACACAAAGCAACTATGGCTACACCTTC
- | TRBJ2-6 | TRBV6-5 | - | CASSYKDSEANGLTF | TGTGCCAGCAGTTATAAGGATTCTGAGGCCAACGGCCTGACTTTC
- | TRBJ2-2 | TRBV9 | few | CASSPAPGQNTGELFF | TGTGCCAGCAGCCCTGCCCCGGGACAAAACACCGGGGAGCTGTTTTTT
- | TRBJ1-3 | TRBV4-2 | few | CASSQVETGLSGNTIYF | TGTGCCAGCAGCCAAGTCGAGACAGGCCTCTCTGGAAACACCATATATTTT
TRBD1 | TRBJ1-2 | TRBV7-2 | once | CASSLGQGAGYTF | TGTGCCAGCAGCTTAGGGCAGGGGGCTGGCTACACCTTC
TRBD1 | TRBJ2-1 | TRBV9 | - | CASSTGTGWYGHNEQFF | TGTGCCAGCAGCACCGGGACAGGGTGGTATGGACACAATGAGCAGTTCTTC
- | TRBJ2-3 | TRBV18 | many | CASSLEDTQYF | TGTGCCAGCTCCCTCGAGGATACGCAGTATTTT